Shown below are 11 T cell receptor beta chains from a single sample sequenced in a study of shared clonotypes between healthy human individuals. Profiled with immunoSEQ multiplex PCR; TCRdb holds only in-frame clones, not every one. The sample holds some 1,100,000 clones; about 80% are singletons and the top ten take approximately 0.56%. The sample taken for sequencing was memory CD4+ T cells from PBMCs. The subset was: CD45RA-negative fraction. These receptors originate from a man in his late teens or twenties in good health. Some clones in this sample may be carry-over from other donors' samples.

This chain links TRBV7-9 with TRBJ1-2; D perhaps matches TRBD1 (6 bases). Germline V lookup: CDR1 SEHNR, CDR2 FQNEAQ (reference sequence). The CDR3 is 13 amino acids. V lost 6 bases and J lost 4, with 12 bases in between. The CDR3 is CASSQGLGYGYTF. The CDR3 DNA follows: TGTGCCAGCAGTCAGGGGCTAGGCTATGGCTACACCTTC. The full variable domain, its missing parts supplied by reference TRBV7-9 and TRBJ1-2, is DTGVSQNPRHKITKRGQNVTFRCDPISEHNRLYWYRQTLGQGPEFLTYFQNEAQLEKSRLLSDRFSAERPKGSFSTLEIQRTEQGDSAMYLCASSQGLGYGYTFGSGTRLTVV.

This chain joins TRBV5-1 and TRBJ2-1; tentatively, D is TRBD2 (6 bases). Looked up from germline, CDR1 is SGHRS and CDR2 is YFSETQ. Trimming took 6 bases from V and 0 from J, leaving 10 bases between them. This CDR3 has 14 residues. The CDR3 here is CASTREPSYNEQFF. In nucleotides, the CDR3 is TGCGCCAGCACCCGGGAGCCCTCCTACAATGAGCAGTTCTTC.

The chain has TRBV28 and TRBJ1-5; D call uncertain. This CDR3 has 11 residues. The ends were cut back, 0 bases at V and 9 bases at J, with 3 bases in the middle. The germline V gene has CDR1 MDHEN and CDR2 SYDVKM. The CDR3 is CASSLWGPQHF. DNA for the CDR3: TGTGCCAGCAGTTTATGGGGGCCCCAGCATTTT. The complete variable domain, with remaining parts taken from reference TRBV28 and TRBJ1-5, reads DVKVTQSSRYLVKRTGEKVFLECVQDMDHENMFWYRQDPGLGLRLIYFSYDVKMKEKGDIPEGYSVSREKKERFSLILESASTNQTSMYLCASSLWGPQHFGDGTRLSIL.

The CDR3 bases are TGTGCCAGCAGCTGGCTAGCGGCCGGGGAGCTGTTTTTT. It specifies CASSWLAAGELFF. The gene calls are TRBV5-4 and TRBJ2-2; 7 nucleotides line up with TRBD2. The germline V gene encodes CDR1 SGHNT and CDR2 YYREEE (reference sequence). CDR3 size: 13 residues. The ends lost 3 bases at V and 6 bases at J; junction bases unmatched: 2.

The genes are TRBV6-5 and TRBJ2-4, with 8 bases fitting TRBD1. The CDR3 sequence is 15 residues long. Germline V CDR1 and CDR2: MNHEY, SVGAGI. V lost 6 bases and J lost 5; bases outside the gene matches: 9. For the CDR3, the DNA is TGTGCCAGCAGACACCTCCGGGACAGGCAAAACATTCAGTACTTC. It encodes CASRHLRDRQNIQYF.

This clone was observed a single time. The chain couples TRBV5-6 to TRBJ2-2, with D possibly being TRBD1 or TRBD2 (5 bases each). Germline assignment: CDR1 SGHDT and CDR2 YYEEEE. The CDR3 has 14 residues. The V and J ends lost 1 base and 4 bases respectively, with 8 bases between them. The CDR3 region is CASSLLGTTGELFF. CDR3 nucleotides: TGTGCCAGCAGCTTGTTGGGGACCACCGGGGAGCTGTTTTTT.

The table lists this clone with a count of one. The gene calls are TRBV27 and TRBJ2-7, with a possible D match to TRBD1 (6 bases). Per the germline V gene, CDR1 is MNHEY and CDR2 is SMNVEV (reference sequence). This CDR3 contains 15 residues. V was shortened by 3 bases and J by 3 bases, with 15 bases between the two germline ends. The CDR3 loop reads CASSLEPGVFYEQYF. The DNA of the CDR3 is TGTGCCAGCAGTTTGGAGCCAGGGGTTTTCTACGAGCAGTACTTC.

A word on this clone: A much larger clone sits a single nucleotide away, making a read error possible. Other DNA sequences in the sample encode the same CDR3. The chain links TRBV7-2 to TRBJ1-1; D not resolved. The CDR3 extends over 13 amino acids. Per germline, CDR1 SGHTA and CDR2 FQGNSA. Deletions cut 3 bases from V and 0 bases from J, with 5 bases between. The CDR3 protein is CASSFRMNTEAFF. The CDR3 DNA follows: TGTGCCAGCAGCTTCAGAATGAACACTGAAGCTTTCTTT.

The chain is built from TRBV6-6 and TRBJ2-2; 7 bases agree with TRBD1. V gave up 7 bases and J gave up 7 bases; unmatched junction bases: 15. Germline V gene lookup returns CDR1 MNHNY and CDR2 SVGAGI (reference sequence). This CDR3 comprises 16 residues. The CDR3 nucleotides are TGTGCCAGCATCTCGGGGTACAGGGGAATCGGCGGGGAGCTGTTTTTT. Translated, it gives CASISGYRGIGGELFF.

This sequence joins TRBV2 and TRBJ1-2; D gene uncertain. Deletions cut 8 bases from V and 1 base from J, with 8 bases between. The length of the CDR3 is 12 residues. Germline CDR1 reads SNHLY; CDR2 reads FYNNEI. The CDR3 DNA sequence: TGTGCCAGCCGTCATGATAACTATGGCTACACCTTC. Translation gives CASRHDNYGYTF.

The table lists this clone with a few counts. CDR3 residues: CASRSGLAREETQYF. The DNA for the CDR3 is TGTGCCAGCAGATCAGGACTAGCGCGGGAAGAGACCCAGTACTTC. The chain uses TRBV6-5 and TRBJ2-5, with 9 bases matching TRBD2. The CDR3 totals 15 residues. J lost 3 bases, V lost 6 bases, and 8 bases had no gene match. Per the germline V gene, CDR1 is MNHEY and CDR2 is SVGAGI.